This T cell receptor (beta chain) was captured in a study of metastatic and nonmetastatic thyroid tumors. Across the study: Repertoires from blood and tumor or nodule tissue of malignant and benign thyroid patients were compared. Study-wide results and caveats: According to reports, the diversity of TCR beta was significantly higher in malignant thyroid tumors than in benign nodules, and this held in both blood and tumor samples.

None of the patients had undergone any treatment ahead of thyroid surgery. In the original analysis: Built for papillary thyroid cancer, a distant-metastasis classifier drew on CDR3 differences across clinicopathological groups. TCRdb re-processed the PCR reads through MiXCR. The V and J calls and clone size are TCRdb's, not the authors'. The repertoire holds some 86,000 clones, 9.5% to 15% seen once, with 7% to 9% in the top ten. This clone came up many times. Its target is unknown. CDR3 length: 14 residues. The germline V and J ends were trimmed by 6 bases and 4 bases, with 15 bases remaining between them. The germline V gene encodes CDR1 MGHRA and CDR2 YSYEKL.

The gene calls are TRBV4-1 and TRBJ1-1; the D gene is possibly TRBD1 (5 bases). The sequencing input was tumor tissue. The origin of this receptor is a female donor with papillary thyroid cancer or a benign thyroid nodule (not recorded which). Some clones in this sample may be carry-over from other donors' samples. The CDR3 DNA follows: TGCGCCAGCAGGGACTTCTTGGGGGGCACTGAAGCTTTCTTT. Encoded protein: CASRDFLGGTEAFF.